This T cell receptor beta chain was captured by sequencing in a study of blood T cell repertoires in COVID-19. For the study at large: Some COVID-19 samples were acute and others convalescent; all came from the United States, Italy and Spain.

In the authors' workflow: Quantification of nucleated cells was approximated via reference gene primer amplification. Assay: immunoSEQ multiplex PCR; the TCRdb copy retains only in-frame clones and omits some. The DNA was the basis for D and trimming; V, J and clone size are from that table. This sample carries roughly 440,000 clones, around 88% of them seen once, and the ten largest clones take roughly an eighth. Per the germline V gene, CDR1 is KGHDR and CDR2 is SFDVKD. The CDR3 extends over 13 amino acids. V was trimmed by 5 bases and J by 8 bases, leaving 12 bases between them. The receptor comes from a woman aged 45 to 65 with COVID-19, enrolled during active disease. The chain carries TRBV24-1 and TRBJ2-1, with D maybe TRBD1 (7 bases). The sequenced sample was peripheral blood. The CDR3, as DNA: TGTGCCACCAGTGCCGTCAGGGGGGATGAGCAGTTCTTC. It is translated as CATSAVRGDEQFF.